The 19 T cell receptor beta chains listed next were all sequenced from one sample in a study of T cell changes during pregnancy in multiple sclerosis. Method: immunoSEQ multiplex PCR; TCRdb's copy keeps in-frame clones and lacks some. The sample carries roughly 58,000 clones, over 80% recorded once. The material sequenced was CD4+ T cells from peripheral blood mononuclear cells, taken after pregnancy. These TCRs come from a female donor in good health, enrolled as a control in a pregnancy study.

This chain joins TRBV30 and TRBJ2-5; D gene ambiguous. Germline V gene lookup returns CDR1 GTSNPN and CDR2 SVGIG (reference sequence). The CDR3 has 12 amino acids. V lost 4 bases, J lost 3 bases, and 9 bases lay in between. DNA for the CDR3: TGTGCCTGGAATCAACAGAAAGAGACCCAGTACTTC. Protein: CAWNQQKETQYF.

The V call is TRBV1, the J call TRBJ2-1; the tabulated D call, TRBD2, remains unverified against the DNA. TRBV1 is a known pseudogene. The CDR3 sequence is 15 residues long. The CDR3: CTSSQSRRQRPEQFF. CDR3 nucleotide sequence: TGCACCAGCAGCCAATCCCGCCGGCAGCGGCCCGAGCAGTTCTTC.

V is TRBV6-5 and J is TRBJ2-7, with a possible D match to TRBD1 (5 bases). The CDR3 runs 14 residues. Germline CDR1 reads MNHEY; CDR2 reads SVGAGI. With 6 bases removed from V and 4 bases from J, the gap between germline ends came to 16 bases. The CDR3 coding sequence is TGTGCCAGCAGAAACAGGAATGGCGAATACGAGCAGTACTTC. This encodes CASRNRNGEYEQYF.

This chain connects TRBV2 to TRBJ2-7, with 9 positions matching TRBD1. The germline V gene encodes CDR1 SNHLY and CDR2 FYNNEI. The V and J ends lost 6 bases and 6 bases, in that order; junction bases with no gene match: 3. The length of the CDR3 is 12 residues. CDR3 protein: CASRTTGGEQYF. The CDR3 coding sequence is TGTGCCAGCAGGACGACAGGGGGCGAGCAGTACTTC.

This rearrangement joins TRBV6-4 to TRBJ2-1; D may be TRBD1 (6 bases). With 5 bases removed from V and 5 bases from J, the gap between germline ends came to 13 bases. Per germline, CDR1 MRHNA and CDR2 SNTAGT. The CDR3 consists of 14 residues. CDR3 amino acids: CASSPLQGHNEQFF. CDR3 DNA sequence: TGTGCCAGCAGTCCACTACAGGGACACAATGAGCAGTTCTTC.

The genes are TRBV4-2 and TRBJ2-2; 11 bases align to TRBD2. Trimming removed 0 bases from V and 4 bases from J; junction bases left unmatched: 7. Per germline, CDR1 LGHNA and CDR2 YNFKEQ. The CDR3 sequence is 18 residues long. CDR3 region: CASSQDMTSGALTGELFF. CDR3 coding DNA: TGTGCCAGCAGCCAAGATATGACTAGCGGGGCTCTCACCGGGGAGCTGTTTTTT.

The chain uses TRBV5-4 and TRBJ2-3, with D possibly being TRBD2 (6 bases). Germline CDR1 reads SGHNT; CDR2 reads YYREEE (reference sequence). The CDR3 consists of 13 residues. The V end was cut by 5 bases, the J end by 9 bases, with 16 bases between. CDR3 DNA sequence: TGTGCCAGCAGTTTTTCTGAGGCGGGAACGCAGTATTTT. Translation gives CASSFSEAGTQYF.

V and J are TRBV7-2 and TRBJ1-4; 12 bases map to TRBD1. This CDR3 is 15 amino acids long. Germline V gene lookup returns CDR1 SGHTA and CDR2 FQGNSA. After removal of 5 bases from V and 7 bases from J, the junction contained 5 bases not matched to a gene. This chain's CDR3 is CASSLEGQGAEKLFF. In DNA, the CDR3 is TGTGCCAGCAGCCTCGAGGGACAGGGGGCTGAAAAACTGTTTTTT.

CDR3 in DNA: TGTGCCAGCACGGGACAACCGAGAGGCAATCAGCCCCAGCATTTT. It specifies CASTGQPRGNQPQHF. V is TRBV2 and J is TRBJ1-5; D is possibly TRBD1 (6 bases). Germline loops: CDR1 SNHLY, CDR2 FYNNEI. Trimming pared 7 bases from V and 2 bases from J, leaving 15 bases between. The CDR3 totals 15 residues.

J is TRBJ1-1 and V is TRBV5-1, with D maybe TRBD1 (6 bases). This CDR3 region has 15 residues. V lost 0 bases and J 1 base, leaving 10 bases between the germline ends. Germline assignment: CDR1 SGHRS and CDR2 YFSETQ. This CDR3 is CASSLADRQNTEAFF. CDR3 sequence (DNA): TGCGCCAGCAGCTTGGCCGACAGGCAGAACACTGAAGCTTTCTTT.

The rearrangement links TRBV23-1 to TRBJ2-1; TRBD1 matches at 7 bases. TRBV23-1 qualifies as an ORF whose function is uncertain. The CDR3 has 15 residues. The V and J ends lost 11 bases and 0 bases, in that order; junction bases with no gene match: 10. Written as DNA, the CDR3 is TGCGCCCCCGACAGGGTTAGAGACTCCTACAATGAGCAGTTCTTC. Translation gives CAPDRVRDSYNEQFF.

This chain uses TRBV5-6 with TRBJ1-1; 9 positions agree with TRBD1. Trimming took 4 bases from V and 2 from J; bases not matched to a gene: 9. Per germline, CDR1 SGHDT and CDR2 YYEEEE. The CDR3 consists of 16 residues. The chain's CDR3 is CASSPGQGRTNTEAFF. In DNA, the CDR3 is TGTGCCAGCAGCCCGGGACAGGGAAGAACTAACACTGAAGCTTTCTTT.

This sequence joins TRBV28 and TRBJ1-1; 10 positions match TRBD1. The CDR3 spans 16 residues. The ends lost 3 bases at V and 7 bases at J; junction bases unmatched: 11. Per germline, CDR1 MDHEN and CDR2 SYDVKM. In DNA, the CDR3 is TGTGCCAGCAGTTTGTGGGGGGGACAGGGGCGGCGTGAAGCTTTCTTT. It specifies CASSLWGGQGRREAFF.

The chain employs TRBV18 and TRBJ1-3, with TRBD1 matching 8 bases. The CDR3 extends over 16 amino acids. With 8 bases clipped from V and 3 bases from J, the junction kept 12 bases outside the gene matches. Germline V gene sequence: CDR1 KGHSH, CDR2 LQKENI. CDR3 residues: CASTARQGADGNTIYF. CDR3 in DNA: TGTGCCAGCACCGCGAGGCAGGGGGCTGATGGAAACACCATATATTTT. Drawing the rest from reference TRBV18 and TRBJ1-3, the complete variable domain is NAGVMQNPRHLVRRRGQEARLRCSPMKGHSHVYWYRQLPEEGLKFMVYLQKENIIDESGMPKERFSAEFPKEGPSILRIQQVVRGDSAAYFCASTARQGADGNTIYFGEGSWLTVV.

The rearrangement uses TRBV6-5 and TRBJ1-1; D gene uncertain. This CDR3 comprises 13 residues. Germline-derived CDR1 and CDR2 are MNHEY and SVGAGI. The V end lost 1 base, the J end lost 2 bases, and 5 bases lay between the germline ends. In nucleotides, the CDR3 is TGTGCCAGCAGTTACTTATTAAACACTGAAGCTTTCTTT. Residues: CASSYLLNTEAFF.

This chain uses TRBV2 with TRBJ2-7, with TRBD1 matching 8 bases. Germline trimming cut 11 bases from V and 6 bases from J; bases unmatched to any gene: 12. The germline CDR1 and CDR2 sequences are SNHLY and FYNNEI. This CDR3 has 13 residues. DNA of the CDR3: TGTGCCGGTAACCTAGGACAGGGAACCGAGCAGTACTTC. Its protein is CAGNLGQGTEQYF.

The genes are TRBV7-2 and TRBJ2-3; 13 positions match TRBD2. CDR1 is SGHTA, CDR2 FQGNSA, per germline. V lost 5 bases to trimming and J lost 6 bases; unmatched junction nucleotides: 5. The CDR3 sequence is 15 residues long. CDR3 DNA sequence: TGTGCCAGCAGCCGCCGGACTAGCGGGGGCGATACGCAGTATTTT. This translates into CASSRRTSGGDTQYF.

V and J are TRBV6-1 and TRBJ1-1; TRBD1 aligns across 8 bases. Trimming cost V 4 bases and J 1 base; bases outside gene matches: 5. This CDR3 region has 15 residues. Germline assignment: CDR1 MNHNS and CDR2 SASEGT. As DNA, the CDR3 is TGTGCCAGCAGTGCCCGGACAGGGAAGAACACTGAAGCTTTCTTT. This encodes CASSARTGKNTEAFF.

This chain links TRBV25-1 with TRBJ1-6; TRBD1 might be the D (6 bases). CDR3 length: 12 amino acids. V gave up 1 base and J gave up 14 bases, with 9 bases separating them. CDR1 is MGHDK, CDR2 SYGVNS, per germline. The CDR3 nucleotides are TGTGCCAGCAGTGAATTCGGGACAACCCTCCACTTT. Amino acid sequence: CASSEFGTTLHF.